This TCR beta chain was documented in a study of T cell changes during pregnancy in multiple sclerosis. The table came from immunoSEQ multiplex PCR; TCRdb's copy has only in-frame clones and leaves some out. The sample comprises 34,000 or so clones, roughly 91% of which are singletons, and around 4.8% rests with the top ten. CDR1 and CDR2 (germline): SGDLS, YYNGEE. The CDR3 is 15 amino acids. Trimming stripped 3 bases from V and 1 base from J, with 13 bases between. The chain links TRBV9 to TRBJ2-5; weak D call: TRBD1 (6 bases). This TCR was sampled from a female donor in good health, enrolled as a control in a pregnancy study. Sequencing was performed on peripheral blood, taken in the second trimester of pregnancy. DNA for the CDR3: TGTGCCAGCAGCGATCAGGGGCGGGTCCAAGAGACCCAGTACTTC. Its protein product is CASSDQGRVQETQYF. Using reference TRBV9 and TRBJ2-5 for the parts outside the CDR3, the full variable domain is DSGVTQTPKHLITATGQRVTLRCSPRSGDLSVYWYQQSLDQGLQFLIQYYNGEERAKGNILERFSAQQFPDLHSELNLSSLELGDSALYFCASSDQGRVQETQYFGPGTRLLVL.